This TCR beta chain originates from a study of immune cell composition in non-small cell lung cancer. Study findings and constraints: TIL tumour reactivity correlated with maximal tumour-associated clone frequency in adenocarcinoma. About 75% of squamous and approximately 30% of adenocarcinoma cases had tumour-associated clones >0.5%.

Genomic DNA came from frozen unsorted single-cell suspensions. Notes on this clone: What it binds is not known.

The CDR3 runs 17 residues. The germline gives CDR1 SGHAT, CDR2 FQNNGV. V trimming: 0 bases; J trimming: 0 bases; junction bases outside the gene matches: 2. The data were produced by immunoSEQ multiplex PCR, yet TCRdb's version contains in-frame clones alone and is incomplete. The sample includes more than 1,500 clones, about 78% of them seen just once. The chain uses TRBV11-2 and TRBJ2-1; TRBD2 agrees at 10 bases. The TCR was taken from a human donor with non-small cell lung cancer. The source material was lung tumor tissue. Here the CDR3 reads CASSLEASGSSYNEQFF. CDR3 sequence (DNA): TGTGCCAGCAGCTTAGAGGCTAGCGGGAGCTCCTACAATGAGCAGTTCTTC.